The rows below give T cell receptor beta chains drawn from one sample of a study of human thymus T cells. Measured with immunoSEQ multiplex PCR; TCRdb has only the in-frame clones, and not every one. The table shows tens of thousands of clones, with around 94% occurring only once. Sequencing was carried out using blood. The receptors were sampled from a boy younger than two with a congenital heart defect but otherwise immunologically healthy. The CDR3 runs from the conserved cysteine through the conserved F or W. Fields, in order: V gene, clone size, J gene, CDR3 length, D gene, CDR3 protein. D genes are given only for firm matches. Expanded clones get a size class; other rows say once, few or many, or leave the size out.

V: TRBV20-1
size: -
J: TRBJ2-3
length: 11
D: TRBD2
CDR3: CRILAGGPQYF

V: TRBV6-5
size: -
J: TRBJ2-5
length: 15
D: TRBD2
CDR3: CASTLTGGGGETQYF

V: TRBV6-5
size: -
J: TRBJ1-2
length: 12
D: -
CDR3: CASSSTGWGYTF

V: TRBV6-6
size: -
J: TRBJ2-3
length: 14
D: -
CDR3: CASSRAEGTDTQYF

V: TRBV18
size: -
J: TRBJ2-7
length: 16
D: -
CDR3: CASSPRRSSGTHEQYF

V: TRBV30
size: -
J: TRBJ2-1
length: 16
D: TRBD2
CDR3: CAWSVQAGGVYNEQFF

V: TRBV28
size: -
J: TRBJ1-4
length: 15
D: -
CDR3: CASSGDGDGNEKLFF

V: TRBV5-1
size: -
J: TRBJ1-4
length: 15
D: -
CDR3: CASSLVEQGGEKLFF

V: TRBV7-2
size: -
J: TRBJ2-1
length: 18
D: TRBD2
CDR3: CASSPKGQAGGTYNEQFF

V: TRBV4-2
size: -
J: TRBJ2-6
length: 13
D: -
CDR3: CASGHSGANVLTF

V: TRBV9
size: -
J: TRBJ2-5
length: 13
D: -
CDR3: CASSVASQETQYF

V: TRBV4-3
size: -
J: TRBJ1-3
length: 17
D: TRBD1
CDR3: CASSHVGQGTSGNTIYF

V: TRBV6-6
size: -
J: TRBJ2-7
length: 15
D: TRBD2
CDR3: CASSGLAGGPYEQYF

V: TRBV11-2
size: -
J: TRBJ2-7
length: 12
D: -
CDR3: CASSLWLREQYF

V: TRBV19
size: -
J: TRBJ2-1
length: 17
D: -
CDR3: CASILLPTSFSYNEQFF

V: TRBV5-4
size: -
J: TRBJ1-1
length: 14
D: -
CDR3: CASSLRWGSTEAFF

V: TRBV18
size: few
J: TRBJ1-2
length: 16
D: -
CDR3: CASSPSLGRADYGYTF